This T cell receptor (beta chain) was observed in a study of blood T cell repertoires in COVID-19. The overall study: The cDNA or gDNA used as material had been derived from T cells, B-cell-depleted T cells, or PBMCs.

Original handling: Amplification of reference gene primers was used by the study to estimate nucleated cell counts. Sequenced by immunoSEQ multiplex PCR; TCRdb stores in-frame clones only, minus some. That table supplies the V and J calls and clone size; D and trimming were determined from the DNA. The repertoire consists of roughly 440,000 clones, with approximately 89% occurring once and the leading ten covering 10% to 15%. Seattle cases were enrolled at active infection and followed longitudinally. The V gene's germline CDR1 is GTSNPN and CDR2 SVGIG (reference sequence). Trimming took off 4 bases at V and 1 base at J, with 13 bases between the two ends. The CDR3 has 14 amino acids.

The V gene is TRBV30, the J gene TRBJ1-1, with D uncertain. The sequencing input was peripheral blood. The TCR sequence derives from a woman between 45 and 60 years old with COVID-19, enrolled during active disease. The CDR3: CAWIKNLRNTEAFF. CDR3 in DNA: TGTGCCTGGATCAAGAATCTGAGGAACACTGAAGCTTTCTTT.